This T cell receptor beta chain was captured by sequencing in a study of post-analysis software for immune sequencing data. Turning to the study itself: The patients showed relapsing-remitting, secondary progressive and progressive-relapsing multiple sclerosis courses. Broader study findings: Controls showed lower frequencies than patients for roughly five TRBV segments, and TRBV5-6, TRBV5-1 and TRBV20-1 were among these. The study found significantly lower normalized Chao1 diversity in multiple sclerosis patients than in controls.

Comments on this clonotype: Its specificity is unknown.

Each TCR beta cDNA library carried unique molecular identifiers. MiXCR was run by TCRdb on the PCR reads, yielding one entry per CDR3 protein. Of approximately 730,000 distinct CDR3 sequences in the sample, 25% to 30% were seen once. The V end was cut by 5 bases, the J end by 2 bases, with 12 bases between. This CDR3 region has 14 residues. The clonotype was recovered from a girl aged 10-17 years with multiple sclerosis. Sequenced: blood. The V and J genes are TRBV12-3 or TRBV12-4 and TRBJ1-1, with D hard to call. The CDR3 bases are TGTGCCAGCAGTCGCCCTTTGGGAAACACTGAAGCTTTCTTT. Residues: CASSRPLGNTEAFF.